The 20 T cell receptor beta chains in this list originate from one sample, sequenced in a study of human T cells and chemical hapten exposure. Time point noted: patch test 1, 2 weeks after DPC sensitization. Treatment reported: therapeutic diphenylcyclopropenone sensitization with weekly scalp DPC. TCRdb independently ran MiXCR on the RACE reads; one entry per CDR3 protein. The sample records 340,000 or so distinct CDR3 sequences, approximately 6.3% being singletons. The source material was whole blood, sampled in connection with sensitization to the hapten diphenylcyclopropenone (DPC). Receptors were obtained from a woman in her late teens or twenties with alopecia areata. Some clones in this sample may be carry-over from other donors' samples.

This clonotype was detected ten times or more. The genes are TRBV5-1 and TRBJ2-3, with unresolved D. Germline V gene sequence: CDR1 SGHRS, CDR2 YFSETQ. Trimming left V 3 bases short and J 1 base short, with 9 bases between. The CDR3 length is 14 residues. The CDR3 sequence: CASSSATGTDTQYF. Here the CDR3 DNA reads TGCGCCAGCAGCTCCGCGACTGGCACAGATACGCAGTATTTT.

This clonotype was counted at least ten times. The chain couples TRBV7-2 to TRBJ2-1; TRBD1 is a possible D gene (6 bases). V lost 5 bases, J lost 11 bases, and 16 bases lay in between. The CDR3 covers 13 residues. Germline CDR1 is SGHTA and CDR2 is FQGNSA. CDR3 DNA: TGTGCCAGCAGCCGTACCCCCGGGACAAAGCAGTTCTTC. It encodes CASSRTPGTKQFF.

This clonotype has more than one count but fewer than ten. The rearrangement joins TRBV24-1 to TRBJ2-3; 7 bases map to TRBD1. The CDR3 is 17 residues long. J gave up 0 bases and V 1 base, and 6 bases lay outside the gene matches. The V gene's germline CDR1 is KGHDR and CDR2 SFDVKD. CDR3 nucleotides: TGTGCCACCAGTGATTTCTCCGGGACAGCGAGCACAGATACGCAGTATTTT. Its protein product is CATSDFSGTASTDTQYF.

The chain couples TRBV2 to TRBJ1-2; D unresolved. CDR1 is SNHLY and CDR2 is FYNNEI in the germline V gene. Trimming cost V 6 bases and J 8 bases, with 22 bases left between them. The CDR3 is 15 amino acids. CDR3 amino acids: CASSPSETRRKGYTF. DNA for the CDR3: TGTGCCAGCAGCCCGAGCGAGACAAGGCGAAAGGGCTACACCTTC.

J is TRBJ2-6 and V is TRBV19; 9 positions agree with TRBD2. This CDR3 region has 17 residues. Germline CDR1 and CDR2: LNHDA and SQIVND (reference sequence). The V gene end was trimmed by 4 bases and the J gene end by 2 bases; junction bases not matched to a gene: 6. The CDR3 spells CASSTSSGATGANVLTF. DNA of the CDR3: TGTGCCAGTAGTACTTCTAGCGGGGCGACTGGGGCCAACGTCCTGACTTTC.

This clonotype was observed at least ten times. The rearrangement joins TRBV7-9 to TRBJ2-7; D is uncertain. V lost 2 bases, J lost 7 bases, and 18 bases lay in between. This CDR3 is 15 amino acids long. Germline CDR1 reads SEHNR; CDR2 reads FQNEAQ (reference sequence). The CDR3 nucleotides are TGTGCCAGCAGCTTAAATAGTGTTGGGGTATGGGAGCAGTACTTC. It specifies CASSLNSVGVWEQYF.

Only a few counts were recorded for this clonotype. The J gene is TRBJ2-4, the V gene TRBV12-3 or TRBV12-4; 8 bases fit TRBD1. J lost 6 bases, V lost 7 bases, and 8 bases had no gene match. The CDR3 loop spans 14 amino acids. The CDR3 sequence is CASNPQGAGNIQYF. DNA of the CDR3: TGTGCCAGCAACCCCCAGGGGGCCGGAAACATTCAGTACTTC.

The sample holds a few counts of this clonotype. J is TRBJ2-3 and V is TRBV10-3; D might be TRBD2 (5 bases). The V end lost 6 bases, the J end lost 4 bases, and 14 bases lay between the germline ends. CDR1 is ENHRY, CDR2 SYGVKD, per germline. The CDR3 is 14 residues long. DNA for the CDR3: TGTGCCATCAGGGACCTTAGCGTCTCAGATACGCAGTATTTT. This gives the protein CAIRDLSVSDTQYF.

This clonotype was counted many times. One junction end does not reproduce the germline sequence, and a read error may be involved. The CDR3 protein is CASVGSWPF. The CDR3 bases are TGCGCCAGCGTCGGAAGTTGGCCCTTT. The chain is built from TRBV5-1 and TRBJ1-1; D unresolved. The CDR3 extends over 9 amino acids. Germline V gene data show CDR1 as SGHRS and CDR2 as YFSETQ.

A few counts support this clonotype. The CDR3 bases are TGCAGTGCTAGCCTCCCCGGGGGTGAAGCTTTCTTT. This sequence encodes CSASLPGGEAFF. This rearrangement joins TRBV20-1 to TRBJ1-1; D perhaps matches TRBD1 (5 bases). This CDR3 comprises 12 residues. Germline V gives CDR1 DFQATT, CDR2 SNEGSKA (reference sequence). V lost 3 bases to trimming and J lost 7 bases, with 12 bases between them.

This clonotype was observed at least ten times. The CDR3 nucleotides read TGTGCCACCCTAGCAGGAGTGGTAGAGACCCAGTACTTC. Its translation is CATLAGVVETQYF. This chain links TRBV6-1 with TRBJ2-5, with D tentatively TRBD2 (5 bases). The CDR3 loop spans 13 amino acids. The V end lost 10 bases, the J end lost 4 bases, and 16 bases lay between the germline ends. Looked up from germline, CDR1 is MNHNS and CDR2 is SASEGT.

The sample holds a few counts of this clonotype. The genes are TRBV2 and TRBJ1-1; 9 positions match TRBD1. V dropped 0 bases and J dropped 6; count of bases not matched to a gene: 2. The CDR3 is 14 residues long. In germline, CDR1 is SNHLY, CDR2 FYNNEI. The CDR3 reads CASSEAWTGAEAFF. The CDR3 DNA reads TGTGCCAGCAGTGAAGCGTGGACAGGGGCTGAAGCTTTCTTT.

In its sample, this clonotype was seen many times. The chain is built from TRBV7-6 and TRBJ1-1; D gene unclear. Trimming pared 1 base from V and 2 bases from J, leaving 8 bases between. The CDR3 runs 14 residues. Germline V lookup: CDR1 SGHVS, CDR2 FNYEAQ. The CDR3 sequence is CASSLGSANTEAFF. The CDR3 coding sequence is TGTGCCAGCAGCTTAGGGTCAGCCAACACTGAAGCTTTCTTT.

The chain employs TRBV28 and TRBJ2-1, with 12 nucleotides matching TRBD2. From germline, CDR1 is MDHEN and CDR2 SYDVKM. The V segment lost 6 bases and the J segment 9 bases; nucleotides outside the gene matches: 12. The CDR3 loop spans 16 amino acids. CDR3 DNA sequence: TGTGCCAGCAGCCCTGGACTAGCGGGGTTTTGGGGTGAGCAGTTCTTC. It is translated as CASSPGLAGFWGEQFF.

This clonotype was picked up a small number of times. The CDR3 spells CASSERTGDSPLHF. CDR3 nucleotide sequence: TGTGCCAGCAGTGAAAGGACAGGGGATTCACCCCTCCACTTT. The chain couples TRBV6-1 to TRBJ1-6; TRBD1 aligns across 9 bases. The CDR3 covers 14 residues. The trim removed 2 bases at V and 8 bases at J, leaving 1 base unmatched. Germline V gene sequence: CDR1 MNHNS, CDR2 SASEGT.

There are a few counts of this clonotype. The rearrangement links TRBV5-5 to TRBJ1-4; D remains ambiguous. The V gene lost 0 bases and the J gene lost 8 bases, with 14 bases spanning the gap. This CDR3 comprises 15 residues. CDR1 is SGHKS and CDR2 is YYEKEE in the germline V gene (reference sequence). The CDR3 is CASSLGPGIGEKLFF. CDR3 DNA sequence: TGTGCCAGCAGCTTGGGGCCCGGCATAGGGGAAAAACTGTTTTTT.

There are many counts of this clonotype. The V and J genes are TRBV5-1 and TRBJ2-7; a weak D match, TRBD2 (5 bases). With 1 base removed from V and 2 bases from J, the gap between germline ends came to 10 bases. Per germline, CDR1 SGHRS and CDR2 YFSETQ. This CDR3 has 14 residues. The chain's CDR3 is CASSLIRGAYEQYF. Here the CDR3 DNA reads TGCGCCAGCAGCTTGATCCGGGGTGCCTACGAGCAGTACTTC.

This clonotype was seen ten or more times. The chain links TRBV10-3 to TRBJ2-3; weak D call: TRBD2 (5 bases). V was clipped by 6 bases and J by 6 bases, with 16 bases between them. CDR3 length: 14 residues. The V gene's germline CDR1 is ENHRY and CDR2 SYGVKD. The CDR3 DNA reads as TGTGCCATCAGACCTAGCTTAGAGGAGGATACGCAGTATTTT. It codes for CAIRPSLEEDTQYF.

This clonotype appeared a few times. The rearrangement uses TRBV7-2 and TRBJ2-4; D gene unclear. Trimming left V 3 bases short and J 7 bases short, with 7 bases between. This CDR3 is 12 amino acids long. The germline gives CDR1 SGHTA, CDR2 FQGNSA. In DNA form, the CDR3 reads TGTGCCAGCAGCTTGGACGTCAACATTCAGTACTTC. Protein sequence: CASSLDVNIQYF.

The V gene is TRBV27, the J gene TRBJ2-3, with D perhaps TRBD2 (6 bases). The CDR3 contains 14 residues. Per germline, CDR1 MNHEY and CDR2 SMNVEV (reference sequence). V was cut by 5 bases and J by 4 bases, with 13 bases left in between. The CDR3 DNA is TGTGCCAGCAGTCCCACGTGGAGGGCAGATACGCAGTATTTT. Protein product: CASSPTWRADTQYF.